These T cell receptor beta chains were read from a single sample in a study of metastatic and nonmetastatic thyroid tumors. MiXCR was used by TCRdb to re-call the PCR reads. The table has 15,000 to 20,000 clones, roughly 23% seen once. Sequenced input: tumor tissue. The receptors stem from a female donor with papillary thyroid cancer or a benign thyroid nodule (not recorded which). Some clones in this sample may be carry-over from other donors' samples. CDR3s include the opening cysteine and the closing phenylalanine or tryptophan. The order of the fields is V gene, clone size, D gene, J gene, CDR3 DNA, CDR3 protein. A D gene is named only where the DNA matches it firmly. Expanded clones get a size class; other rows say once, few or many, or leave the size out.

TRBV5-1	-	-	TRBJ2-3	TGCGCCAGCAGCTTCACTCCGTTGGGAGATACGCAGTATTTT	CASSFTPLGDTQYF
TRBV6-1	many	-	TRBJ2-7	TGTGCCAGCAGTGAAGCCTGGGCCTACTACGAGCAGTACTTC	CASSEAWAYYEQYF
TRBV28	few	-	TRBJ1-5	TGTGCCAGCAGTTTGGGTAATAGCAATCAGCCCCAGCATTTT	CASSLGNSNQPQHF
TRBV18	-	-	TRBJ1-1	TGTGCCAGCTCACGAGACAGGTTGAACACTGAAGCTTTCTTT	CASSRDRLNTEAFF
TRBV27	-	-	TRBJ2-7	TGTGCCAGCAGTCTGGGGGAATTGTGCGAGCAGTACTTC	CASSLGELCEQYF
TRBV12-3/TRBV12-4	few	TRBD1	TRBJ1-2	TGTGCCAGCACCTCGACAGGGGCTAACTATGGCTACACCTTC	CASTSTGANYGYTF
TRBV7-2	-	-	TRBJ1-4	TGTGCCAGCAGCTTAAATTTCGGCGGGGCGGGGAATGAAAAACTGTTTTTT	CASSLNFGGAGNEKLFF
TRBV6-1	-	-	TRBJ2-4	TGTGCCAGCAGAACCGGGCCGTCAAACATTCAGTACTTC	CASRTGPSNIQYF
TRBV5-6	many	TRBD2	TRBJ2-5	TGTGCCAGCAGCTTTACGGGACTAGCGCGCACCGAGGAGACCCAGTACTTC	CASSFTGLARTEETQYF
TRBV6-1	few	-	TRBJ2-1	TGTGCCAGCAGGGCGGGATGGTCCTACAATGAGCAGTTCTTC	CASRAGWSYNEQFF
TRBV27	many	-	TRBJ2-1	TGTGCCAGCAGTTGGAGCGGTCACGGTGAGCAGTTCTTC	CASSWSGHGEQFF
TRBV12-3/TRBV12-4	-	-	TRBJ2-7	TGTGCCAACAGTGAGGGGACACACCATTCCTACGAGCAGTACTTC	CANSEGTHHSYEQYF
TRBV20-1	-	-	TRBJ2-7	TGCAGTGCTAGAGTGAGTAGCTTCGAGCAGTACTTC	CSARVSSFEQYF
TRBV6-1	many	TRBD1	TRBJ1-5	TGTGCCAGCACCCAGGGGGCGGTCAATCAGCCCCAGCATTTT	CASTQGAVNQPQHF
TRBV7-9	many	-	TRBJ2-3	TGTGCCAGCAGCTTCGGAGGACAAGATACGCAGTATTTT	CASSFGGQDTQYF
TRBV7-9	many	TRBD1	TRBJ1-2	TGTGCCAGCAGCCCTGGGAGGGGGCTGGATGGCTACACCTTC	CASSPGRGLDGYTF
TRBV5-1	many	-	TRBJ1-1	TGCGCCAGCAGCTTGACAGGAACTGAAGCTTTCTTT	CASSLTGTEAFF
TRBV19	-	-	TRBJ2-2	TGTGCCAGTACGTGGGGACTGTTCTCCACCGGGGAGCTGTTTTTT	CASTWGLFSTGELFF
TRBV6-1	-	TRBD2	TRBJ2-1	TGTGCCAGCAGCTCGGGTACTAGCGGATACAATGAGCAGTTCTTC	CASSSGTSGYNEQFF
TRBV3-1	many	TRBD2	TRBJ2-1	TGTGCCAGCAGCCAAGTTTCGGTAGCGGGATACAATGAGCAGTTCTTC	CASSQVSVAGYNEQFF
TRBV3-1	-	-	TRBJ2-7	TGTGCCAGCAACCAACCAGGGCCTCTTAGCTCCTACGAGCAGTACTTC	CASNQPGPLSSYEQYF
TRBV19	few	-	TRBJ2-7	TGTGCCAGTAGTATAGATCTAGGGCGCGACGAGCAGTACTTC	CASSIDLGRDEQYF
TRBV28	many	TRBD2	TRBJ2-5	TGTGCCAGCAGTTTTAGGTGGGGACTAGCGGGAGAAGAGACCCAGTACTTC	CASSFRWGLAGEETQYF
TRBV6-1	many	TRBD1	TRBJ2-2	TGTGCCAGCAGTAACGGACAGGGGGAGTCCGGGGAGCTGTTTTTT	CASSNGQGESGELFF
TRBV6-2/TRBV6-3	many	-	TRBJ1-2	TGTGCCAGCAGTTTAGGGTTTAACTATGGCTACACCTTC	CASSLGFNYGYTF
TRBV12-3/TRBV12-4	few	TRBD1	TRBJ2-7	TGTGCCAGCAGCCTCCGACAGGGGATTTGGGAGCAGTACTTC	CASSLRQGIWEQYF
TRBV7-2	many	-	TRBJ1-2	TGTGCCAGCAGCCCCGGCGGGGGGGCCTATGGCTACACCTTC	CASSPGGGAYGYTF
TRBV6-2/TRBV6-3	many	-	TRBJ2-3	TGTGCCAGCAGTTTTGGCCGGTTCACAGATACGCAGTATTTT	CASSFGRFTDTQYF
TRBV7-8	many	-	TRBJ1-5	TGTGCCAGCAGCTTAGAGGCGAATCAGCCCCAGCATTTT	CASSLEANQPQHF
TRBV20-1	many	TRBD2	TRBJ2-3	TGCAGTGCTAGTGACGCCCGGGGACTAGCGTCTAGCACAGATACGCAGTATTTT	CSASDARGLASSTDTQYF
TRBV20-1	-	-	TRBJ2-1	TGCAGTGCTAGAGGGGAAGCGGACTCCTACAATGAGCAGTTCTTC	CSARGEADSYNEQFF
TRBV7-9	many	-	TRBJ1-1	TGTGCCAGCAGTACAAAACTGAACACTGAAGCTTTCTTT	CASSTKLNTEAFF
TRBV11-2	-	-	TRBJ2-3	TGTGCCAGCAGCCCCGGAACGGCCATTAGCACAGATACGCAGTATTTT	CASSPGTAISTDTQYF
TRBV20-1	-	TRBD1	TRBJ1-6	TGCAGTGCTGAGAGACAGGGTATGACACCCCTCCACTTT	CSAERQGMTPLHF
TRBV11-1	-	TRBD2	TRBJ2-7	TGTGCCAGCAAAGCAGCGGGGCCGACCTACGAGCAGTACTTC	CASKAAGPTYEQYF
TRBV30	-	-	TRBJ1-5	TGTGCCTGGAGTGTTGGGGTGGATCAGCCCCAGCATTTT	CAWSVGVDQPQHF
TRBV28	many	-	TRBJ1-5	TGTGCCAGCAGTTTTGGGCTCGGACTTAGCAATCAGCCCCAGCATTTT	CASSFGLGLSNQPQHF
TRBV6-1	many	TRBD1	TRBJ1-4	TGTGCCATAGGACAGGGGGCGACTAATGAAAAACTGTTTTTT	CAIGQGATNEKLFF
TRBV6-1	medium-sized	-	TRBJ2-2	TGTGCCAGCACACGGACGGTCCCCGGAACCGGGGAGCTGTTTTTT	CASTRTVPGTGELFF
TRBV11-1	many	-	TRBJ2-7	TGTGCCAGCAGCTTTAACGGAAACGAGCAGTACTTC	CASSFNGNEQYF
TRBV20-1	once	-	TRBJ2-7	TGCAGTGCTCCTGGCGAGCGGGACTTC	CSAPGERDF
TRBV5-4	-	TRBD1	TRBJ1-2	TGTGCCAGCAGCTTAATACAGGGGGCAGGTTATGGCTACACCTTC	CASSLIQGAGYGYTF
TRBV19	many	-	TRBJ1-2	TGTGCCAGTACCGCACGGGGGGCTGGAGACTATGGCTACACCTTC	CASTARGAGDYGYTF
TRBV9	many	-	TRBJ2-7	TGTGCCAGCAGCGTACTGGTTCGGTCCTACGAGCAGTACTTC	CASSVLVRSYEQYF
TRBV30	-	-	TRBJ1-4	TGTGCCCGGAAGGGAGTCCGGGCGGAACTGTTTTTT	CARKGVRAELFF
TRBV10-3	many	-	TRBJ1-2	TGTGCCATCAGTGGTTTTCCCATTGGACAGCCAGATAACTATGGCTACACCTTC	CAISGFPIGQPDNYGYTF
TRBV19	many	-	TRBJ1-3	TGTGCCAGTAGCGTGGGGCTAGCTGGAAACACCATATATTTT	CASSVGLAGNTIYF
TRBV28	-	-	TRBJ1-5	TGTGCCAGCAGTTTAGGGTTTCAGCCCCAGCATTTT	CASSLGFQPQHF
TRBV24-1	many	-	TRBJ2-3	TGTGCCACCAGTGATGTAGGGGGCACAGATACGCAGTATTTT	CATSDVGGTDTQYF
TRBV7-8	-	TRBD1	TRBJ2-2	TGTGCCAGCAGCATAGGGTCAGGGGGCGGAAGCGGGGAGCTGTTTTTT	CASSIGSGGGSGELFF
TRBV12-3/TRBV12-4	many	TRBD2	TRBJ2-1	TGTGCCAGCAGTCAAGCGGGAGGGCCTCGGGAGCAGTTCTTC	CASSQAGGPREQFF
TRBV7-3	many	-	TRBJ2-7	TGTGCCAGCAGCTTCGGGCCTCCGGGCCGGCCGCAGTACTTC	CASSFGPPGRPQYF